This T cell receptor (beta chain) is from a study of patients and donors after allogeneic stem cell transplantation. TCRdb ran MiXCR on the RT-PCR reads and lists one entry per CDR3 protein. The data hold about 150,000 distinct CDR3 sequences, with approximately 25% observed a single time. Trimming stripped 3 bases from V and 3 bases from J, with 11 bases between. Per the germline V gene, CDR1 is LNHNV and CDR2 is YYDKDF (reference sequence). CDR3 length: 14 residues. V is TRBV15 and J is TRBJ1-2, with D possibly being TRBD1 (6 bases). This sequence was found in a human donor who was either an allogeneic HSCT recipient or a stem cell or donor lymphocyte infusion donor (not recorded which). It is not recorded whose cells these are; they may come from a transplant donor. The sample was blood, either unsorted or a sorted T cell fraction (not recorded which). CDR3 loop: CATSRGGGDYGYTF. The CDR3 nucleotides are TGTGCCACCAGCAGGGGAGGGGGGGACTATGGCTACACCTTC.